Here is one T cell receptor (beta chain) with its context. Its specificity is not known. The data are from a study of T cell clonotyping in hematopoietic cell transplantation. Assay used: immunoSEQ multiplex PCR; TCRdb lists only in-frame clones, some missing. The sample has over 8,000 clones; about 60% are singletons. Recipients were bled about 28 days pretransplant and at posttransplant days 30, 100, 180. This CDR3 comprises 14 residues. The germline CDR1 and CDR2 sequences are SGHNT and YENEEA. V lost 4 bases to trimming and J lost 4 bases, with 10 bases between them. Points from the study as a whole: After transplant, recipient diversity fell while pathologically expanded clonotypes grew through day 180. Broader posttransplant TCR repertoire diversity was predicted by graft donor and pretransplant recipient Inverse Simpson Index values.

This sequence originates from a male patient aged 60 to 75 who had an allogeneic stem cell transplant from an unrelated donor, so the T cells may come from the graft donor. Some clones in this sample may be carry-over from other donors' samples. This specimen was peripheral blood mononuclear cells, taken 100 days after allogeneic stem cell transplant. V and J are TRBV11-3 and TRBJ2-2; D assignment may be TRBD1 or TRBD2 (5 bases each). CDR3 nucleotides: TGTGCCAGCAGCTCGGGACCGACCACCGGGGAGCTGTTTTTT. It yields the protein CASSSGPTTGELFF.